The sequence of this TCR beta chain was determined in a study of blood T cells in healthy people across ages. Study-wide results and caveats: Age brought a roughly linear fall in TCR beta diversity measured per million T cells. The study could not conclusively compare naive and antigen-experienced cells, given its unsorted PBMCs.

The second PCR ran about 6 to 11 cycles with a sample-barcoded 5' primer and J-beta primers. Using its own MiXCR run on the 5' RACE reads, TCRdb lists one record per CDR3 protein. The sample lists about 760,000 distinct CDR3 sequences; roughly three fifths were seen once. CDR1 and CDR2 (germline): SQVTM, ANQGSEA. V lost 7 bases and J 9 bases, leaving 19 bases between the germline ends. This CDR3 region has 13 residues. Each donor supplied approximately 10 milliliters of peripheral blood. At least 7 million PBMCs were isolated per sample. This clonotype was seen more than once but under ten times. Its antigen is currently unknown.

The chain employs TRBV29-1 and TRBJ2-1, with D perhaps given as TRBD1 or TRBD2 (6 bases each). The sequencing input was blood. The sequence was collected from a man aged 35-49 years in good health. In DNA, the CDR3 is TGCAGCGCCTTTGTCTCCGGGGGCGGTGAGCAGTTCTTC. This encodes CSAFVSGGGEQFF.